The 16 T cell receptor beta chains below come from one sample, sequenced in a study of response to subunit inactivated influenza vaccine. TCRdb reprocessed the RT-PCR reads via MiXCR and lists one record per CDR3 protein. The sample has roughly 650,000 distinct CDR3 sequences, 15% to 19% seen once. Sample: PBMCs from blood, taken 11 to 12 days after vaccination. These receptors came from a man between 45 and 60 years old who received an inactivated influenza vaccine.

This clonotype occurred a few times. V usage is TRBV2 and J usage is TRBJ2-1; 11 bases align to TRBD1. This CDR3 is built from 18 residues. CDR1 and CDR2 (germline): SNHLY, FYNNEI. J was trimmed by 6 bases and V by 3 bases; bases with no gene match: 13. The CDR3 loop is CASSDPRTGGGYINEQFF. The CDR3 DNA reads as TGTGCCAGCAGTGATCCTAGGACAGGGGGCGGGTATATCAATGAGCAGTTCTTC.

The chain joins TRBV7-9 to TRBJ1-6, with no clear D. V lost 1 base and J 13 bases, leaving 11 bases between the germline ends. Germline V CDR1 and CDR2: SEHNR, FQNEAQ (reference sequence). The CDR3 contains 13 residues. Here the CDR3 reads CASSLGGSPPLHF. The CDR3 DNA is TGTGCCAGCAGCTTAGGTGGTTCGCCTCCCCTCCACTTT.

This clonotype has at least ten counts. CDR3 sequence (DNA): TGTGCCAGCAGTGAAGAATTCGGGGTTTCAGATACGCAGTATTTT. Residues: CASSEEFGVSDTQYF. The chain is built from TRBV25-1 and TRBJ2-3, with D possibly matching TRBD2 (5 bases). The CDR3 has 15 residues. V shed 2 bases and J shed 4 bases, with 13 bases lying between them. Germline loops: CDR1 MGHDK, CDR2 SYGVNS.

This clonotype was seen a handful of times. The DNA of the CDR3 is TGTGCCAGCAGTCGGGACAGGGCATGGACCCAGTACTTC. Translating gives CASSRDRAWTQYF. The chain employs TRBV12-3 or TRBV12-4 and TRBJ2-5, with 9 bases identical to TRBD1. The trim removed 5 bases at V and 7 bases at J, leaving 5 bases unmatched. This CDR3 region has 13 residues.

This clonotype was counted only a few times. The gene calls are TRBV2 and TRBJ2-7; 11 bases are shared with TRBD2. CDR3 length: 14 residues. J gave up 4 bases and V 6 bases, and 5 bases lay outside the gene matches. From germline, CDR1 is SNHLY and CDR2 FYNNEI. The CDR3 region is CASRVTSGVYEQYF. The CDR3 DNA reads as TGTGCCAGCAGGGTGACTAGCGGGGTATACGAGCAGTACTTC.

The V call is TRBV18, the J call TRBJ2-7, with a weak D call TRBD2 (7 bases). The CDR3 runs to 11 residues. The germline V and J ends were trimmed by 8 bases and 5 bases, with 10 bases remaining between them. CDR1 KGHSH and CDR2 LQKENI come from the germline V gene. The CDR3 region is CASGGGDEQYF. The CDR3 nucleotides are TGTGCCAGCGGGGGGGGCGACGAGCAGTACTTC.

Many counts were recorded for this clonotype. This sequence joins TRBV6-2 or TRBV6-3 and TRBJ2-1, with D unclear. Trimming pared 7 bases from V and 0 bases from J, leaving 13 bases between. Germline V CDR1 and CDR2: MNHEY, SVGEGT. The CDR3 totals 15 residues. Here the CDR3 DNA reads TGTGCCAGCAACGTGGACGGATCCTCCTACAATGAGCAGTTCTTC. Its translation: CASNVDGSSYNEQFF.

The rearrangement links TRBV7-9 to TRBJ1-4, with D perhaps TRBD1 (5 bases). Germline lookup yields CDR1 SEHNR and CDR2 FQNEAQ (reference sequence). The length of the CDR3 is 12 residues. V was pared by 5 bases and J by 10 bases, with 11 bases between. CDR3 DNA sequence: TGTGCCAGCAGCCATGACAGTTTAAAACTGTTTTTT. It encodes CASSHDSLKLFF.

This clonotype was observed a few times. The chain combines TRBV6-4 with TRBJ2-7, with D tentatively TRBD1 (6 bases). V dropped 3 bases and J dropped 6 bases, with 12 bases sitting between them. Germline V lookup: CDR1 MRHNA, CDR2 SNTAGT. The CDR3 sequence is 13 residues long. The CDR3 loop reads CASSEIEGVEQYF. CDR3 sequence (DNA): TGTGCCAGCAGTGAAATAGAGGGGGTCGAGCAGTACTTC.

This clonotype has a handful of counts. CDR3 loop: CASSPQTSGGAVREQFF. For the CDR3, the DNA is TGCGCCAGCAGCCCCCAGACTAGCGGAGGCGCCGTTCGGGAGCAGTTCTTC. J is TRBJ2-1 and V is TRBV4-3, with TRBD2 identical over 9 bases. The trim removed 4 bases at V and 10 bases at J, leaving 17 bases unmatched. CDR1 and CDR2 (germline): LGHNA, YSLEER. CDR3 length: 17 residues.

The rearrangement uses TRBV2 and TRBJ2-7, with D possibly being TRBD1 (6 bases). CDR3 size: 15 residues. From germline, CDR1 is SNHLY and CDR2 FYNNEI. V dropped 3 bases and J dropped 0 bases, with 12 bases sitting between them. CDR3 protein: CASSEGADLSYEQYF. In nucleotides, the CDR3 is TGTGCCAGCAGTGAGGGGGCCGACCTCTCCTACGAGCAGTACTTC.

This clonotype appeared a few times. CDR3 DNA sequence: TGCGCCAGCAGCTCGACAGGGAGACAAGAGACCCAGTACTTC. Its protein is CASSSTGRQETQYF. The J gene is TRBJ2-5, the V gene TRBV5-1, with TRBD1 matching over 7 bases. This CDR3 has 14 residues. Germline assignment: CDR1 SGHRS and CDR2 YFSETQ. V shed 3 bases, J shed 2 bases, and the junction held 4 bases outside the gene matches.

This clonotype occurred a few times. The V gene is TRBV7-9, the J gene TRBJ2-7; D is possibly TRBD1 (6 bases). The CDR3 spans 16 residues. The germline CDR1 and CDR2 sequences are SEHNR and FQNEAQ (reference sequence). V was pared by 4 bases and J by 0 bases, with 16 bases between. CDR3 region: CASSSIGRGRSYEQYF. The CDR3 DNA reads TGTGCCAGCAGCTCAATTGGCAGGGGACGCTCCTACGAGCAGTACTTC.

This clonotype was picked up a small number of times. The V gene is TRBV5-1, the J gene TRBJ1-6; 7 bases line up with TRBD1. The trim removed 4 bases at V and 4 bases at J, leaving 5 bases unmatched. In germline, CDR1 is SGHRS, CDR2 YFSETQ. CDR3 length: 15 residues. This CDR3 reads CASSTSGQYNSPLHF. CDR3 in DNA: TGCGCCAGCAGCACCTCGGGACAGTATAATTCACCCCTCCACTTT.

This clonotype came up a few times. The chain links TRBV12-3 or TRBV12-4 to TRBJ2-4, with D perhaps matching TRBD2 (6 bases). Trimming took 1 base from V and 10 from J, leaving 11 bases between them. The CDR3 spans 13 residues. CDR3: CASSLDSGRIQYF. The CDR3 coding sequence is TGTGCCAGCAGTTTAGATAGTGGGAGGATTCAGTACTTC.

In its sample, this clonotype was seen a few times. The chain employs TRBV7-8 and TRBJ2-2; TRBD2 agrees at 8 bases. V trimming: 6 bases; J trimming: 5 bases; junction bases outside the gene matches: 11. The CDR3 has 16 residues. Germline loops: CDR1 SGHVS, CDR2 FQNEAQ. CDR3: CASSFSAGTRTGELFF. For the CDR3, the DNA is TGTGCCAGCAGTTTTAGCGCCGGGACTAGAACCGGGGAGCTGTTTTTT.